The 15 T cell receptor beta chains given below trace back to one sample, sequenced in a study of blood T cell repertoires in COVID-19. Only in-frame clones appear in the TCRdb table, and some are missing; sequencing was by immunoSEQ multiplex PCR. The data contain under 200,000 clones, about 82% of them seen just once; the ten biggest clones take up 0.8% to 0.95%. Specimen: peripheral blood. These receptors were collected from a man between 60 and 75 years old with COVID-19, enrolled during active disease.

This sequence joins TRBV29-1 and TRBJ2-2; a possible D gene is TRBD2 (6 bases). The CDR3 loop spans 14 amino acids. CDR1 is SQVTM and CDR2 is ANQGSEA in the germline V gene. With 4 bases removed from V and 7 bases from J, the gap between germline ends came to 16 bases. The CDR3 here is CSVASGRRGGELFF. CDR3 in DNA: TGCAGCGTTGCTTCTGGGAGGCGTGGCGGGGAGCTGTTTTTT.

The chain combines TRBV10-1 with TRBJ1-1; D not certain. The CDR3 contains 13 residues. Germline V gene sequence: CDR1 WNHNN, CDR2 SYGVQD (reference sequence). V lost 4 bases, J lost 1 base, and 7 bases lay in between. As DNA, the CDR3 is TGCGCCAGCAGTGCACAGACGAACACTGAAGCTTTCTTT. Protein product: CASSAQTNTEAFF.

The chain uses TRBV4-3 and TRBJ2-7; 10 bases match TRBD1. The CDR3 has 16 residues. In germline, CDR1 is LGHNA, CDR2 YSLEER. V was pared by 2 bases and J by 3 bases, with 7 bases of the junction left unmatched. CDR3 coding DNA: TGCGCCAGCAGCCAACGATCCGACAGGGGGCTCTACGAGCAGTACTTC. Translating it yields CASSQRSDRGLYEQYF.

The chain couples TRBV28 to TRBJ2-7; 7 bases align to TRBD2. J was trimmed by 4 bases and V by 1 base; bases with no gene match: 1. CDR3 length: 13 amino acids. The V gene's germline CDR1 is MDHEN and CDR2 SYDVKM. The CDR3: CASSLSGGYEQYF. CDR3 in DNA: TGTGCCAGCAGTTTATCGGGGGGATACGAGCAGTACTTC.

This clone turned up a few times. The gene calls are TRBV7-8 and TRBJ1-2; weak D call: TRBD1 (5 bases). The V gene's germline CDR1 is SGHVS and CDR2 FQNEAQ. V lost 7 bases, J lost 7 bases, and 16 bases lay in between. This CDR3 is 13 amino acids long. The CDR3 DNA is TGTGCCAGCAACCCGGGAGGGGCGATTGGCTACACCTTC. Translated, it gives CASNPGGAIGYTF. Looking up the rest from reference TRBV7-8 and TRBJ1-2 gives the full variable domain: GAGVSQSPRYKVAKRGQDVALRCDPISGHVSLFWYQQALGQGPEFLTYFQNEAQLDKSGLPSDRFFAERPEGSVSTLKIQRTQQEDSAVYLCASNPGGAIGYTFGSGTRLTVV.

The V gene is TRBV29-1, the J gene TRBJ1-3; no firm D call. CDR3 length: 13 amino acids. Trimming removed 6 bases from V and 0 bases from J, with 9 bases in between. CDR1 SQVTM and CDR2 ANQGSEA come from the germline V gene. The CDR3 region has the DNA TGCAGCGTATCACATGGCTCTGGAAACACCATATATTTT. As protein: CSVSHGSGNTIYF.

The CDR3 coding sequence is TGTGCCAGCAGTTACAGCCCGGGACAGGGGGCTGGAAAACTGTTTTTT. Its protein product is CASSYSPGQGAGKLFF. This chain connects TRBV2 to TRBJ1-4, with TRBD1 matching 12 bases. The CDR3 extends over 16 amino acids. Germline V lookup: CDR1 SNHLY, CDR2 FYNNEI. With 5 bases clipped from V and 10 bases from J, the junction kept 11 bases outside the gene matches.

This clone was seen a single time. CDR3 DNA: TGTGCCAGCAGCCCGCGACAGGGGGTAAACACTGAAGCTTTCTTT. Translated: CASSPRQGVNTEAFF. The rearrangement links TRBV7-9 to TRBJ1-1; 9 bases align to TRBD1. Unmatched junction bases numbered 6, after V lost 5 bases and J lost 2 bases. Germline V gene sequence: CDR1 SEHNR, CDR2 FQNEAQ (reference sequence). The CDR3 extends over 15 amino acids.

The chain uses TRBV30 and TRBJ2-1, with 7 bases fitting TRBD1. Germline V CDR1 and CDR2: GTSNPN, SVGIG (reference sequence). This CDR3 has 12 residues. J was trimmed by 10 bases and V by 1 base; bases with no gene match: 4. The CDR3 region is CAWSATGKEQFF. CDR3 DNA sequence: TGTGCCTGGAGTGCGACAGGGAAAGAGCAGTTCTTC.

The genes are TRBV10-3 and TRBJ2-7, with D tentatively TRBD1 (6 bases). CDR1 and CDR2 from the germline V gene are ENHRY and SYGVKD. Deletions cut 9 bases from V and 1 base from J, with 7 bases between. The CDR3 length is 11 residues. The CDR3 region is CAMGTSYEQYF. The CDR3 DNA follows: TGTGCCATGGGGACATCCTACGAGCAGTACTTC.

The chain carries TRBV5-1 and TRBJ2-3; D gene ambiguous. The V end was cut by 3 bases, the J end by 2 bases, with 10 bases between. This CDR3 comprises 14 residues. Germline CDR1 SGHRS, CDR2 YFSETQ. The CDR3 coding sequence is TGCGCCAGCAGCTCCCCCCTAGTCACAGATACGCAGTATTTT. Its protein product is CASSSPLVTDTQYF. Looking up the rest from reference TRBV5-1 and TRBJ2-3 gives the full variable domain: KAGVTQTPRYLIKTRGQQVTLSCSPISGHRSVSWYQQTPGQGLQFLFEYFSETQRNKGNFPGRFSGRQFSNSRSEMNVSTLELGDSALYLCASSSPLVTDTQYFGPGTRLTVL.

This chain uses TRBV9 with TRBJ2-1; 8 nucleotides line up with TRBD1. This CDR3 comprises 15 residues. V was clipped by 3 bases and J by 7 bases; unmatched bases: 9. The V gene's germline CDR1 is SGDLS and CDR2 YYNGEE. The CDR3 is CASSGGTGVGNEQFF. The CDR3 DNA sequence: TGTGCCAGCAGCGGTGGGACAGGAGTTGGGAATGAGCAGTTCTTC.

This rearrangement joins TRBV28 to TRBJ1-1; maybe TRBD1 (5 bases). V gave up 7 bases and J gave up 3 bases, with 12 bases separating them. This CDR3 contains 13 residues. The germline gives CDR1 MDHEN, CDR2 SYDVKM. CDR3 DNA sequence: TGTGCCAGCACCCGAGGAGGGGACACTGAAGCTTTCTTT. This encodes CASTRGGDTEAFF.

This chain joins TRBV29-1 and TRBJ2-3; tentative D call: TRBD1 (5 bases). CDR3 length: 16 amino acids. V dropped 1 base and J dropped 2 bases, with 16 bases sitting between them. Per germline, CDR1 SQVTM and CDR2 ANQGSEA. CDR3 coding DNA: TGCAGCGTTGAAGCCCGTGACAGACGAGACACAGATACGCAGTATTTT. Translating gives CSVEARDRRDTDTQYF.

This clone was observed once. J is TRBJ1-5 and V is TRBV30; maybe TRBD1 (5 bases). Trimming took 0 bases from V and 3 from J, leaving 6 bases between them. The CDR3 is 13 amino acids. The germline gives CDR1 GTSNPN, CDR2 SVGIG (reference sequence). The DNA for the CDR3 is TGTGCCTGGAGTGTAGGGGACAATCAGCCCCAGCATTTT. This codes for CAWSVGDNQPQHF.